This passage covers 27 T cell receptor beta chains from one sample sequenced in a study of blood T cell repertoires in COVID-19. The assay was immunoSEQ multiplex PCR, and TCRdb's table has in-frame clones only and misses some. The repertoire consists of approximately 75,000 clones, with 84% occurring once and the leading ten covering more than 20%. Sequencing was done on a sample of peripheral blood. These TCRs come from a woman aged 45-60 years with acute or convalescent COVID-19.

The rearrangement uses TRBV28 and TRBJ2-7; 7 nucleotides agree with TRBD1. Germline loops: CDR1 MDHEN, CDR2 SYDVKM. V gave up 7 bases and J gave up 2 bases; unmatched junction bases: 8. The CDR3 length is 14 residues. The CDR3 DNA reads as TGTGCCAGCATCCCTCCGGGACAGACCTACGAGCAGTACTTC. This translates into CASIPPGQTYEQYF.

The chain uses TRBV2 and TRBJ2-3; D may be TRBD2 (5 bases). V lost 6 bases and J 2 bases, leaving 9 bases between the germline ends. The CDR3 runs 13 residues. Germline CDR1 SNHLY, CDR2 FYNNEI. CDR3 amino acids: CASSWETTDTQYF. In DNA form, the CDR3 reads TGTGCCAGCAGCTGGGAGACCACAGATACGCAGTATTTT.

The rearrangement links TRBV29-1 to TRBJ2-3, with 7 bases identical to TRBD2. CDR1 is SQVTM, CDR2 ANQGSEA, per germline. The CDR3 runs to 13 residues. Trimming removed 4 bases from V and 2 bases from J; junction bases left unmatched: 3. The CDR3 spells CSVASGTTDTQYF. As DNA, the CDR3 is TGCAGCGTTGCCAGCGGGACCACAGATACGCAGTATTTT.

The rearrangement joins TRBV25-1 to TRBJ2-1, with 8 bases lining up with TRBD2. Trimming at V came to 7 bases and at J to 1 base, leaving 3 bases not matched to a gene. This CDR3 is built from 14 residues. Germline V gene data show CDR1 as MGHDK and CDR2 as SYGVNS. The CDR3 coding sequence is TGTGCCAGCACTCCTAGCGGGTCCTACAATGAGCAGTTCTTC. Protein product: CASTPSGSYNEQFF.

The chain combines TRBV30 with TRBJ1-4; maybe TRBD1 (5 bases). This CDR3 spans 14 amino acids. The germline V gene has CDR1 GTSNPN and CDR2 SVGIG (reference sequence). The V end was cut by 4 bases, the J end by 0 bases, with 9 bases between. Here the CDR3 reads CAWNQGSTNEKLFF. The CDR3 nucleotides read TGTGCCTGGAATCAGGGCTCAACTAATGAAAAACTGTTTTTT.

This chain uses TRBV2 with TRBJ1-5, with D unclear. Trimming cost V 1 base and J 1 base, with 11 bases left between them. Germline lookup yields CDR1 SNHLY and CDR2 FYNNEI. This CDR3 spans 16 amino acids. In DNA, the CDR3 is TGTGCCAGCAGTGAAGGTCAGGAGGGAAGCAATCAGCCCCAGCATTTT. It translates to CASSEGQEGSNQPQHF.

This clone was seen a few times. The genes are TRBV5-6 and TRBJ1-1, with 8 bases matching TRBD1. V lost 5 bases and J lost 1; bases outside the gene matches: 7. The CDR3 sequence is 15 residues long. Per the germline V gene, CDR1 is SGHDT and CDR2 is YYEEEE. The CDR3: CASSYDRGSNTEAFF. CDR3 DNA: TGTGCCAGCAGTTATGACAGGGGTTCGAACACTGAAGCTTTCTTT.

V is TRBV15 and J is TRBJ2-7; 9 nucleotides agree with TRBD2. V trimming: 4 bases; J trimming: 2 bases; junction bases outside the gene matches: 18. CDR1 and CDR2 from the germline V gene are LNHNV and YYDKDF (reference sequence). CDR3 length equals 19 residues. The CDR3 protein is CATSTNLRQAGGIPYEQYF. The CDR3 nucleotides are TGTGCCACCAGCACCAACTTACGACAAGCGGGGGGCATTCCCTACGAGCAGTACTTC.

This chain uses TRBV30 with TRBJ2-7; TRBD2 aligns across 8 bases. The length of the CDR3 is 13 residues. J gave up 0 bases and V 2 bases, and 0 bases lay outside the gene matches. The germline V gene encodes CDR1 GTSNPN and CDR2 SVGIG (reference sequence). Here the CDR3 reads CAWSSGSSYEQYF. CDR3 bases: TGTGCCTGGAGTAGCGGGAGCTCCTACGAGCAGTACTTC.

The chain has TRBV15 and TRBJ1-5; 7 bases are a match to TRBD1. Germline V gene lookup returns CDR1 LNHNV and CDR2 YYDKDF (reference sequence). V was clipped by 2 bases and J by 2 bases; unmatched bases: 9. The CDR3 spans 17 residues. The CDR3 nucleotides are TGTGCCACCAGCAGAAGACAGGGTACCGTTGGCAATCAGCCCCAGCATTTT. Its protein is CATSRRQGTVGNQPQHF.

V is TRBV28 and J is TRBJ1-5; 9 nucleotides align to TRBD1. V shed 3 bases, J shed 1 base, and the junction held 10 bases outside the gene matches. Germline CDR1 MDHEN, CDR2 SYDVKM. The CDR3 consists of 18 residues. The CDR3 region has the DNA TGTGCCAGCAGTTTTGGGGGACAGGGTGGCGTAAGCAATCAGCCCCAGCATTTT. It codes for CASSFGGQGGVSNQPQHF. Full variable domain (rest looked up from reference TRBV28 and TRBJ1-5): DVKVTQSSRYLVKRTGEKVFLECVQDMDHENMFWYRQDPGLGLRLIYFSYDVKMKEKGDIPEGYSVSREKKERFSLILESASTNQTSMYLCASSFGGQGGVSNQPQHFGDGTRLSIL.

The chain recombines TRBV9 with TRBJ2-5; TRBD2 aligns across 8 bases. The ends lost 0 bases at V and 1 base at J; junction bases unmatched: 8. The germline V gene encodes CDR1 SGDLS and CDR2 YYNGEE. This CDR3 has 17 residues. The CDR3 loop is CASSVGVSGDLQETQYF. DNA of the CDR3: TGTGCCAGCAGCGTAGGGGTTAGCGGGGACCTCCAAGAGACCCAGTACTTC. Full variable domain (rest looked up from reference TRBV9 and TRBJ2-5): DSGVTQTPKHLITATGQRVTLRCSPRSGDLSVYWYQQSLDQGLQFLIQYYNGEERAKGNILERFSAQQFPDLHSELNLSSLELGDSALYFCASSVGVSGDLQETQYFGPGTRLLVL.

This chain uses TRBV5-5 with TRBJ1-2; D perhaps matches TRBD1 (5 bases). Germline V gives CDR1 SGHKS, CDR2 YYEKEE (reference sequence). The CDR3 sequence is 14 residues long. The ends were cut back, 0 bases at V and 8 bases at J, with 14 bases in the middle. Here the CDR3 DNA reads TGTGCCAGCAGCTTGGCACAGGAGCTGGGGGGCTACACCTTC. Translation gives CASSLAQELGGYTF.

The chain has TRBV12-3 or TRBV12-4 and TRBJ2-7, with no clear D. Trimming removed 3 bases from V and 4 bases from J, with 10 bases in between. The CDR3 extends over 13 amino acids. In DNA, the CDR3 is TGTGCCAGCAGTTTTGGGCAGCCTTACGAGCAGTACTTC. Amino acids: CASSFGQPYEQYF.

The chain couples TRBV5-1 to TRBJ2-6; no clear D gene. The CDR3 has 15 residues. Trimming shortened V by 0 bases and J by 0 bases, and 4 bases separated the two germline ends. CDR1 and CDR2 (germline): SGHRS, YFSETQ. The DNA of the CDR3 is TGCGCCAGCAGCTTGGACACCTCTGGGGCCAACGTCCTGACTTTC. Amino acid sequence: CASSLDTSGANVLTF.

The chain links TRBV7-2 to TRBJ2-7; D ambiguous. Per the germline V gene, CDR1 is SGHTA and CDR2 is FQGNSA. The CDR3 is made up of 13 amino acids. Trimming left V 5 bases short and J 2 bases short, with 10 bases between. The chain's CDR3 is CASSLVETYEQYF. The DNA for the CDR3 is TGTGCCAGCAGCCTAGTAGAGACCTACGAGCAGTACTTC.

This sequence joins TRBV29-1 and TRBJ1-6, with TRBD1 matching over 9 bases. Germline trimming cut 5 bases from V and 12 bases from J; bases unmatched to any gene: 14. Germline V gene lookup returns CDR1 SQVTM and CDR2 ANQGSEA. CDR3 length equals 15 residues. CDR3 nucleotide sequence: TGCAGCGTTAAATTGACAGGGGGTATTTTAGAACCCCTCCACTTT. Protein: CSVKLTGGILEPLHF. Variable domain in full (rest from reference TRBV29-1 and TRBJ1-6): SAVISQKPSRDICQRGTSLTIQCQVDSQVTMMFWYRQQPGQSLTLIATANQGSEATYESGFVIDKFPISRPNLTFSTLTVSNMSPEDSSIYLCSVKLTGGILEPLHFGNGTRLTVT.

V usage is TRBV9 and J usage is TRBJ2-7; 8 bases line up with TRBD1. This CDR3 has 14 amino acids. Germline CDR1 and CDR2: SGDLS and YYNGEE. Germline trimming cut 0 bases from V and 7 bases from J; bases unmatched to any gene: 6. Written as DNA, the CDR3 is TGTGCCAGCAGCGTAGGGCAGGGGGCGCGGGAGCAGTACTTC. Its translation: CASSVGQGAREQYF. The whole variable domain, filled in from reference TRBV9 and TRBJ2-7, reads DSGVTQTPKHLITATGQRVTLRCSPRSGDLSVYWYQQSLDQGLQFLIQYYNGEERAKGNILERFSAQQFPDLHSELNLSSLELGDSALYFCASSVGQGAREQYFGPGTRLTVT.

In DNA form, the CDR3 reads TGTGCCAGCAGTGACAGGGGGGGAGGGAAGTATGGCTACACCTTC. This gives the protein CASSDRGGGKYGYTF. The V call is TRBV6-4, the J call TRBJ1-2; tentatively, D is TRBD1 (6 bases). V lost 2 bases and J lost 5, with 15 bases in between. Germline V CDR1 and CDR2: MRHNA, SNTAGT. CDR3 length: 15 amino acids.

This clone has more than one count but fewer than ten. The chain combines TRBV7-9 with TRBJ2-7, with TRBD2 matching 9 bases. This CDR3 contains 14 residues. After removal of 3 bases from V and 3 bases from J, the junction contained 3 bases not matched to a gene. Per the germline V gene, CDR1 is SEHNR and CDR2 is FQNEAQ (reference sequence). CDR3 amino acids: CASSFASGIYEQYF. The CDR3 region has the DNA TGTGCCAGCAGCTTCGCTAGCGGGATCTACGAGCAGTACTTC.

This rearrangement joins TRBV12-3 or TRBV12-4 to TRBJ1-1, with D unresolved. This CDR3 has 12 residues. V shed 6 bases and J shed 7 bases, with 12 bases lying between them. The CDR3 DNA is TGTGCCAGCAGCAAATCTCGGAGTGAAGCTTTCTTT. It codes for CASSKSRSEAFF.

This clone was detected a few times. The rearrangement joins TRBV3-1 (or the pseudogene TRBV3-2) to TRBJ1-2; TRBD1 matches 8 bases. Looked up from germline, CDR1 is LGHDT and CDR2 is YNNKEL (reference sequence). With 3 bases clipped from V and 4 bases from J, the junction kept 7 bases outside the gene matches. The CDR3 has 15 amino acids. The CDR3 DNA reads TGTGCCAGCAGCCATGGACAGGGAGGACTCTATGGCTACACCTTC. Protein product: CASSHGQGGLYGYTF.

The J gene is TRBJ1-3, the V gene TRBV19; 9 bases fit TRBD1. Germline trimming cut 6 bases from V and 4 bases from J; bases unmatched to any gene: 7. CDR1 LNHDA and CDR2 SQIVND come from the germline V gene (reference sequence). The CDR3 totals 15 residues. CDR3 in amino acids: CASRGGQGVGNTIYF. The CDR3 coding sequence is TGTGCCAGTAGAGGGGGACAGGGCGTCGGAAACACCATATATTTT. Together with reference TRBV19 and TRBJ1-3, the CDR3 gives the full variable domain: DGGITQSPKYLFRKEGQNVTLSCEQNLNHDAMYWYRQDPGQGLRLIYYSQIVNDFQKGDIAEGYSVSREKKESFPLTVTSAQKNPTAFYLCASRGGQGVGNTIYFGEGSWLTVV.

The chain joins TRBV4-2 to TRBJ2-7, with TRBD1 matching over 9 bases. J was trimmed by 2 bases and V by 4 bases; bases with no gene match: 6. The CDR3 consists of 15 residues. Per the germline V gene, CDR1 is LGHNA and CDR2 is YNFKEQ. CDR3 nucleotide sequence: TGTGCCAGCAGCCGAACCCGGGACAGGGCCTACGAGCAGTACTTC. Translating it yields CASSRTRDRAYEQYF.

The V and J genes are TRBV28 and TRBJ1-5; D call uncertain. The CDR3 loop spans 13 amino acids. Germline CDR1 MDHEN, CDR2 SYDVKM. The V and J ends lost 6 bases and 4 bases respectively, with 10 bases between them. CDR3 amino acids: CASRMAGNQPQHF. The CDR3 DNA follows: TGTGCCAGCAGAATGGCAGGAAATCAGCCCCAGCATTTT.

This sequence joins TRBV6-4 and TRBJ1-6; the D is unclear. Germline V lookup: CDR1 MRHNA, CDR2 SNTAGT. The CDR3 is 16 amino acids. V was trimmed by 0 bases and J by 14 bases, leaving 20 bases between them. This CDR3 reads CASSDSLPEGRSTLHF. In nucleotides, the CDR3 is TGTGCCAGCAGTGACTCCCTCCCGGAGGGCCGCAGCACCCTCCACTTT.

The genes are TRBV10-3 and TRBJ1-4; TRBD1 agrees at 8 bases. V shed 8 bases and J 6 bases; nucleotides not matched to a gene: 11. There are 15 residues in the CDR3. Germline V gene data show CDR1 as ENHRY and CDR2 as SYGVKD. The CDR3 spells CAIRPDRGPDEKLFF. CDR3 DNA sequence: TGTGCCATCCGACCCGACAGGGGTCCGGATGAAAAACTGTTTTTT.